The entry that follows covers one TCR beta chain sequence. Each sorted population was over 95% pure. This entry comes from a study of beta chain features in type 1 diabetes. The germline gives CDR1 SQVTM, CDR2 ANQGSEA. This CDR3 spans 12 amino acids. J was trimmed by 8 bases and V by 7 bases; bases with no gene match: 3. Reverse transcribing all isolated RNA meant expressed TCRB transcripts were sequenced. Profiled with immunoSEQ multiplex PCR; TCRdb holds only in-frame clones, not every one. The sample carries around 250,000 clones, about 71% recorded once. Sequenced material: naive CD4+ T cells from blood. This receptor was identified in a man aged 25 to 40 in good health. The chain uses TRBV29-1 and TRBJ2-1; 12 nucleotides align to TRBD2. CDR3 sequence: CSELAGGDEQFF. The CDR3, as DNA: TGCAGCGAACTAGCGGGAGGCGATGAGCAGTTCTTC.